This T cell receptor (beta chain) was observed in a study of blood T cell repertoires in COVID-19 (dated by TCRdb to about 2020). Describing the broader study: Samples from collaborators originated in the United States, Italy and Spain and spanned both the acute and convalescent phases of COVID-19. The repertoires were made available in a free public database intended to serve as a resource for research on the immune response to SARS-CoV-2. Subjects who had been exposed to COVID-19, were actively infected with it, or had recovered from it provided the deeply sampled blood TCRbeta repertoires that made up the dataset. The sample metadata nearly always contained a de-identified subject ID, COVID-19 status, age in years and sex. Where available, HLA class I and class II types were obtained from metadata supplied by the sample provider rather than from assay-based typing. Samples came from the ongoing ImmuneRACE study (first 160 participants) plus 1,254 subjects from 6 global collaborators. The prospective study material was composed of cDNA or gDNA derived from T cells, B-cell-depleted T cells, or PBMCs. The research as a whole found: How much clinical and demographic metadata was included differed by source and by participant, and the metadata was provided uncurated.

For this clone: This clone's antigen is unknown. Base qualities are not recorded, but no much larger clone differs from it by a single base.

Each collaborating institution followed its own protocols to collect whole blood in K2EDTA tubes. For TCRbeta analysis, collaborator samples were shipped as frozen whole blood, as isolated PBMCs, or as DNA extracted from either sample type. V is cut back by 7 bases and J by 4 bases, with 8 bases in the junction unmatched. The CDR3 numbers 13 residues from cysteine through phenylalanine. Solely the CDR3 DNA is kept, with 39 bases framed from the first base. The germline V gene sets CDR1 to SQVTM and CDR2 to ANQGSEA. The immunoSEQ Assay, a bias-controlled multiplex PCR, was used to amplify TCRbeta CDR3 regions from genomic DNA. The paper's processing steps were these. The number of nucleated cells in each sample was estimated from the amplification of reference gene primers within the assay. To quantify the absolute abundance of each unique TCRbeta CDR3 rearrangement, sequence reads were collapsed and filtered. Productive Simpson clonality was computed per sample as the square root of Simpson's diversity index over productive rearrangements. TCRdb's version of the immuneACCESS table is confined to in-frame rearrangements and falls short of the full clone set. An unresolved V gene accounts for under half of the shortfall where checked; the remainder is of unknown origin. V, J and clone size are taken as reported in that table, and D and trimming were inferred from the DNA itself. The sample data list more than 45,000 clones, and around 85% of these were observed just once. Of the sample, 8% to 9% is held by the ten largest clones.

The rearranged chain carries TRBV29-1 and TRBJ2-7; TRBD2 matches 9 bases in the middle. The specimen sequenced was peripheral blood. This receptor was taken from a woman in her seventies with active COVID-19. The DNA reads TGCAGCGCTCTTGGGCGGGAGGGGTACGAGCAGTACTTC. Its translation reads: CSALGREGYEQYF.